Below, one T cell receptor beta chain is given with its context. Its antigen is not identified. Tumor or blood genomic DNA was sequenced, with inputs of about 550 ng to 6,004 ng. The data belong to a study of T cells in tumors after PD-1 blockade. For the study at large: During anti-PD-1 treatment, some patients continued daily vismodegib 150 mg. Study-wide results and limits: Some novel exhausted tumor clones appeared in pre-treatment blood, suggesting peripheral recruitment.

Clones were sequenced by immunoSEQ multiplex PCR, and TCRdb holds only the in-frame ones, with some missing. The sample has approximately 47,000 clones; 81% are singletons. The sequencing here drew on PBMCs, taken before anti-PD-1 treatment. This receptor was identified in a human donor with basal cell carcinoma.

The CDR3 protein is CASRGYRLGEETQYF. The CDR3 DNA sequence: TGTGCCAGCAGGGGCTATCGACTCGGAGAAGAGACCCAGTACTTC. This chain uses TRBV2 with TRBJ2-5; D unresolved. CDR1 is SNHLY, CDR2 FYNNEI, per germline. The CDR3 length is 15 residues. Trimming stripped 6 bases from V and 3 bases from J, with 17 bases between.